This T cell receptor beta chain was sequenced in a study of metastatic and nonmetastatic thyroid tumors (dated by TCRdb to the early 2020s). Describing the broader study: Repertoires were compared across peripheral blood and tumor or nodule tissue samples from malignant and benign thyroid patients. Study-wide conclusions, independent of this receptor: In both blood and tumor samples, malignant tumors were reported to have significantly higher TCR beta diversity than benign nodules.

V trim: 0 bases; J trim: 5 bases; unmatched bases: 7. According to the germline V gene (reference sequence), CDR1 reads DFQATT and CDR2 reads SNEGSKA. There are 15 amino acids in the CDR3, from cysteine to phenylalanine inclusive. Solely the CDR3 DNA is kept, with 45 bases framed from the first base. Before undergoing thyroid surgery, none of the patients had been given any kind of treatment. Using T-cell receptor beta sequencing, the researchers looked back retrospectively at clinical samples from patients, gathered between about 2012 and 2019. The library was built by means of PCR. The listed sequencing device is Illumina HiSeq 4000. High-throughput sequencing was used to profile the TCR beta-chain CDR3 region of every patient. Under the source paper's analysis protocol: Drawing on CDR3 differences between clinicopathological groups, the researchers built a classifier meant to tell apart patients with distant-metastatic papillary thyroid cancer. To measure repertoire diversity the researchers used the Shannon index, while the Morisita-Horn index served to gauge how similar the tumor and blood repertoires were. TCRdb's own reprocessing of the public reads used fastp at Q25 and MiXCR and kept productive beta chains. The authors' filters were not applied to this entry. The sample table holds 91,000 or so clones, of which more than 9.5% were seen once. Over 9% of the sample is held by the ten biggest clonotypes.

Concerning this clone itself: Its antigen specificity is not known. The record has no base qualities; no much larger clone is one base away.

The chain is encoded by TRBV20-1 joined to TRBJ1-2, and TRBD1 aligns with 9 junction nucleotides. The receptor comes from a female donor with papillary thyroid cancer or a benign thyroid nodule (not recorded which). Some clones in this sample may be carry-over from other donors' samples. Sequences were obtained from blood. The CDR3 is CSAREPGQGFYGYTF. The DNA reads TGCAGTGCTAGAGAACCGGGACAGGGTTTTTATGGCTACACCTTC.